These 24 T cell receptor beta chains came from one sample sequenced in a study of type 1 regulatory T cells listed by TCRdb under 2021. Sequencer: Illumina MiSeq. The public sequencing data were trimmed at Q25 with fastp and processed into clonotypes with MiXCR by TCRdb, which kept only in-frame beta chains. Here each entry gathers all rows of one CDR3 protein and keeps the most common genes and DNA. In all, the sample holds more than 20,000 distinct CDR3 sequences, and just under 75% of those were seen once. The top ten hold around 14% of the sample. Their antigens are not known. The specimen was cultured T cells, either the whole culture or a sorted T cell fraction (not recorded which). The cell subset or site label on this specimen signifies: Tr1-enriched cell product generated in vitro against host alloantigens. The receptors derive from a human donor in good health.

V is TRBV7-6 and J is TRBJ2-5, with D possibly TRBD2 on 7 matching bases. V lost 0 bases, J lost 5 bases, and 19 bases lay in between. The germline V gene has CDR1 SGHVS and CDR2 FNYEAQ. This CDR3 region has 17 residues. CDR3 nucleotides: TGTGCCAGCAGCTTAGCCCCCGGCGTGAGGGGGGGGGAGACCCAGTACTTC. The encoded protein is CASSLAPGVRGGETQYF.

V is TRBV7-3 and J is TRBJ2-5; weak D call: TRBD2 (5 bases). The germline V gene has CDR1 SGHTA and CDR2 FQGTGA. The CDR3 covers 13 residues. The V and J ends lost 4 bases and 5 bases respectively, with 11 bases between them. The CDR3 region is CASSSGPGETQYF. CDR3 DNA: TGTGCCAGCAGCTCCGGACCGGGGGAGACCCAGTACTTC.

The chain joins TRBV2 to TRBJ1-1, with D hard to call. The V gene's germline CDR1 is SNHLY and CDR2 FYNNEI. With 2 bases removed from V and 7 bases from J, the gap between germline ends came to 5 bases. This CDR3 has 11 amino acids. The CDR3 bases are TGTGCCAGCAGTGAAAGCTATGAAGCTTTCTTT. Translating it yields CASSESYEAFF.

This clonotype was observed a few times. The genes are TRBV12-3 or TRBV12-4 and TRBJ1-1, with D unclear. Between the trimmed V and J ends, which lost 5 bases and 5 bases, there was a span of 12 bases. The length of the CDR3 is 13 residues. This CDR3 is CASSQSSGTEAFF. The CDR3 bases are TGTGCCAGCAGTCAATCGTCTGGTACTGAAGCTTTCTTT.

Sample share makes this clonotype medium-sized (0.01 to 0.1%). The V gene is TRBV7-8, the J gene TRBJ1-6; 9 bases fit TRBD1. Germline V lookup: CDR1 SGHVS, CDR2 FQNEAQ. The CDR3 extends over 15 amino acids. V lost 2 bases, J lost 9 bases, and 5 bases stayed unmatched. The CDR3, as DNA: TGTGCCAGCAGCTTAATTGGGACAGGGAGTTCACCCCTCCACTTT. This gives the protein CASSLIGTGSSPLHF.

This clonotype was observed a handful of times. The chain employs TRBV7-9 and TRBJ2-5; D unclear. Per the germline V gene, CDR1 is SEHNR and CDR2 is FQNEAQ (reference sequence). This CDR3 is built from 12 residues. Trimming removed 1 base from V and 6 bases from J, with 6 bases in between. The CDR3 DNA reads TGTGCCAGCAGCTTAGACGTGAAGACCCAGTACTTC. Protein sequence: CASSLDVKTQYF.

This clonotype was observed once. This chain connects TRBV19 to TRBJ2-5; 11 nucleotides match TRBD2. Germline-derived CDR1 and CDR2 are LNHDA and SQIVND (reference sequence). The CDR3 runs 15 residues. Unmatched junction bases numbered 5, after V lost 3 bases and J lost 5 bases. CDR3 coding DNA: TGTGCCAGTAGTATGGGGACTAGCGGCTGGGAGACCCAGTACTTC. Its translation is CASSMGTSGWETQYF. Supplemented by reference TRBV19 and TRBJ2-5, the full variable domain reads DGGITQSPKYLFRKEGQNVTLSCEQNLNHDAMYWYRQDPGQGLRLIYYSQIVNDFQKGDIAEGYSVSREKKESFPLTVTSAQKNPTAFYLCASSMGTSGWETQYFGPGTRLLVL.

The chain combines TRBV5-1 with TRBJ1-1; D not resolved. The CDR3 has 12 residues. Germline values: CDR1 SGHRS, CDR2 YFSETQ. V was shortened by 4 bases and J by 8 bases, with 12 bases between the two germline ends. This chain's CDR3 is CASSREGDEAFF. The CDR3 DNA follows: TGCGCCAGCAGCCGGGAGGGAGACGAAGCTTTCTTT.

V is TRBV7-8 and J is TRBJ2-7, with 9 bases fitting TRBD1. Germline CDR1 is SGHVS and CDR2 is FQNEAQ. The CDR3 is 14 amino acids. J was trimmed by 4 bases and V by 5 bases; bases with no gene match: 6. The CDR3 sequence is CASSPRDRAYEQYF. The CDR3 coding sequence is TGTGCCAGCAGCCCCCGGGACAGGGCGTACGAGCAGTACTTC.

The chain has TRBV6-6 and TRBJ2-1; possibly TRBD2 for D (5 bases). Deletions cut 5 bases from V and 4 bases from J, with 9 bases between. Germline CDR1 and CDR2: MNHNY and SVGAGI (reference sequence). CDR3 size: 13 residues. CDR3 nucleotides: TGTGCCAGCAGTGACACTAGATACAATGAGCAGTTCTTC. Its translation: CASSDTRYNEQFF.

This clonotype was seen a few times. The rearrangement links TRBV12-3 or TRBV12-4 to TRBJ2-7; D possibly matches TRBD1 or TRBD2 (5 bases each). The CDR3 runs 13 residues. The V end was cut by 3 bases, the J end by 5 bases, with 11 bases between. The CDR3 nucleotides read TGTGCCAGCAGTTTTCGGGGCGAGCACGAGCAGTACTTC. It specifies CASSFRGEHEQYF.

The chain uses TRBV6-5 and TRBJ1-2; D possibly corresponds to TRBD1 (5 bases). CDR3 length equals 15 residues. V was shortened by 6 bases and J by 4 bases, with 18 bases between the two germline ends. Germline lookup yields CDR1 MNHEY and CDR2 SVGAGI. The CDR3 sequence: CASRDFGPGGYGYTF. DNA of the CDR3: TGTGCCAGCAGAGACTTCGGACCGGGGGGCTATGGCTACACCTTC.

This clonotype was picked up a small number of times. V and J are TRBV6-5 and TRBJ1-6; TRBD1 matches at 9 bases. The V gene end was trimmed by 5 bases and the J gene end by 10 bases; junction bases not matched to a gene: 9. The length of the CDR3 is 15 residues. The germline gives CDR1 MNHEY, CDR2 SVGAGI. CDR3 in DNA: TGTGCCAGCAGTGGAGTACAGGGGGCACGATCACCCCTCCACTTT. As protein: CASSGVQGARSPLHF.

The chain combines TRBV3-1 with TRBJ2-5, with 7 positions matching TRBD1. Trimming removed 2 bases from V and 5 bases from J; junction bases left unmatched: 8. Germline values: CDR1 LGHDT, CDR2 YNNKEL (reference sequence). This CDR3 is 15 amino acids long. The CDR3 nucleotides read TGTGCCAGCAGCCAACGACAGGGCGTACTGGAGACCCAGTACTTC. Translated, it gives CASSQRQGVLETQYF.

Only a few counts were recorded for this clonotype. The chain joins TRBV4-1 to TRBJ2-5; no firm D call. Germline CDR1 is MGHRA and CDR2 is YSYEKL. The CDR3 has 15 amino acids. The V and J ends lost 0 bases and 5 bases respectively, with 13 bases between them. The CDR3 region has the DNA TGCGCCAGCAGCCAAGAGTTCCCTACCCGTGAGACCCAGTACTTC. The encoded protein is CASSQEFPTRETQYF.

The CDR3 DNA reads TGTGCCAGCAGCTTAGATCGGTCAGGGTACAATATCTATGGCTACACCTTC. Translating gives CASSLDRSGYNIYGYTF. The J gene is TRBJ1-2, the V gene TRBV7-9, with D perhaps TRBD1 (5 bases). This CDR3 region has 17 residues. Germline CDR1 reads SEHNR; CDR2 reads FQNEAQ (reference sequence). The V and J ends lost 1 base and 4 bases respectively, with 19 bases between them.

The gene calls are TRBV6-1 and TRBJ2-7, with TRBD2 identical over 9 bases. V gave up 1 base and J gave up 2 bases; unmatched junction bases: 3. In germline, CDR1 is MNHNS, CDR2 SASEGT. This CDR3 contains 15 residues. The CDR3 DNA is TGTGCCAGCAGTGAAGGGGCTAGCGGGACCTACGAGCAGTACTTC. Amino acids: CASSEGASGTYEQYF.

V gene TRBV29-1 combines with J gene TRBJ2-2; D call uncertain. The CDR3 contains 15 residues. V gave up 0 bases and J gave up 2 bases, with 10 bases separating them. In germline, CDR1 is SQVTM, CDR2 ANQGSEA. The CDR3 sequence is CSVEEALSNTGELFF. For the CDR3, the DNA is TGCAGCGTTGAAGAAGCCCTCTCAAACACCGGGGAGCTGTTTTTT.

The chain joins TRBV21-1 to TRBJ2-7; TRBD1 reflects the table's D call only, with no check against the DNA. TRBV21-1 is classified as a pseudogene. This CDR3 region has 17 residues. CDR3 sequence: CASSKKKKSRQGNEQYF. In nucleotides, the CDR3 is TGTGCCAGCAGCAAAAAAAAAAAGTCTAGACAGGGGAACGAGCAGTACTTC.

This clonotype occurred once. J is TRBJ2-3 and V is TRBV6-5; the match to TRBD2 covers 12 bases. Unmatched junction bases numbered 13, after V lost 7 bases and J lost 8 bases. Germline lookup yields CDR1 MNHEY and CDR2 SVGAGI. The CDR3 has 16 residues. CDR3 in amino acids: CASTRGSSGGAATQYF. The CDR3 DNA is TGTGCCAGCACTAGGGGCTCTAGCGGGGGGGCAGCTACGCAGTATTTT.

The V and J genes are TRBV7-2 and TRBJ1-6; TRBD1 matches at 7 bases. V lost 1 base to trimming and J lost 10 bases; unmatched junction nucleotides: 4. The CDR3 has 14 residues. Germline loops: CDR1 SGHTA, CDR2 FQGNSA. The CDR3 loop reads CASSLEGGVSPLHF. The CDR3 DNA follows: TGTGCCAGCAGCTTAGAAGGGGGCGTATCACCCCTCCACTTT.

This clonotype came up a few times. The gene calls are TRBV7-9 and TRBJ2-7, with D unresolved. V lost 3 bases, J lost 0 bases, and 6 bases lay in between. The CDR3 contains 13 residues. Germline lookup yields CDR1 SEHNR and CDR2 FQNEAQ (reference sequence). The DNA of the CDR3 is TGTGCCAGCAGCTTTGGAAGCTCCTACGAGCAGTACTTC. This codes for CASSFGSSYEQYF.

This sequence joins TRBV7-2 and TRBJ1-6; 8 bases line up with TRBD1. This CDR3 has 15 amino acids. Unmatched junction bases numbered 3, after V lost 1 base and J lost 7 bases. Germline-derived CDR1 and CDR2 are SGHTA and FQGNSA. The CDR3 coding sequence is TGTGCCAGCAGCTTAGGGACAGGGAGGAATTCACCCCTCCACTTT. Translation: CASSLGTGRNSPLHF.

This chain links TRBV20-1 with TRBJ1-5; no definite D call. The CDR3 loop spans 13 amino acids. Deletions cut 0 bases from V and 5 bases from J, with 8 bases between. Germline V lookup: CDR1 DFQATT, CDR2 SNEGSKA (reference sequence). In DNA form, the CDR3 reads TGCAGTGCTAGAGAGAGGGATTATCAGCCCCAGCATTTT. As protein: CSARERDYQPQHF.